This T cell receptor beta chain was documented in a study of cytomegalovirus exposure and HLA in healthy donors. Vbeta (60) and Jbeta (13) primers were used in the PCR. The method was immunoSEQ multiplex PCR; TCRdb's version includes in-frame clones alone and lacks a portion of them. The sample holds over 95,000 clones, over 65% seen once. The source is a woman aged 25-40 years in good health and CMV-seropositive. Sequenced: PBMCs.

The CDR3 bases are TGTGCCAGTAGGGCCAGGGGGAGCACTGAAGCTTTCTTT. Translated: CASRARGSTEAFF. The V call is TRBV19, the J call TRBJ1-1, with 7 bases aligning to TRBD1. The CDR3 consists of 13 residues. CDR1 is LNHDA, CDR2 SQIVND, per germline (reference sequence). Trimming took 6 bases from V and 4 from J; bases not matched to a gene: 5.